This T cell receptor beta chain comes out of a study of T-cell reconstitution after alpha-beta-depleted transplantation in children. This clonotype showed up just a few times. TCRbeta library construction was performed incorporating unique molecular identifiers. TCRdb re-called the PCR reads through MiXCR, storing one row per CDR3 protein. Altogether about 460,000 distinct CDR3 sequences are present, under 15% being singletons, with the ten largest covering about 5%. Germline V CDR1 and CDR2: SGHKS, YYEKEE (reference sequence). This CDR3 region has 18 residues. Trimming at V came to 1 base and at J to 0 bases, leaving 5 bases not matched to a gene.

This TCR derives from a human donor who donated a stem cell graft to a child with combined immunodeficiency. Sequenced here: PBMCs from the stem cell graft donor, sampled from the stem cell graft. The chain has TRBV5-5 and TRBJ2-1, with 12 bases fitting TRBD2. The CDR3 coding sequence is TGTGCCAGCAGCTTGAGTCTAGCGGGGGGGTACTCCTACAATGAGCAGTTCTTC. The encoded protein is CASSLSLAGGYSYNEQFF. Using reference TRBV5-5 and TRBJ2-1 for the parts outside the CDR3, the full variable domain is DAGVTQSPTHLIKTRGQQVTLRCSPISGHKSVSWYQQVLGQGPQFIFQYYEKEERGRGNFPDRFSARQFPNYSSELNVNALLLGDSALYLCASSLSLAGGYSYNEQFFGPGTRLTVL.